Sequencing of this T cell receptor beta chain was carried out in a study of blood T cell repertoires in COVID-19. Study summary: COVID-19 samples, acute and convalescent, were from the United States, Italy and Spain.

Here immunoSEQ multiplex PCR was the method, and the copy in TCRdb shows in-frame clones only, minus some. Found here are about 350,000 clones, around 90% of them singletons; the top ten hold around 4%. Trimming shortened V by 0 bases and J by 1 base, and 10 bases separated the two germline ends. CDR3 length: 16 amino acids. The germline V gene encodes CDR1 SGDLS and CDR2 YYNGEE. This clonotype was obtained from a woman aged 55-70 years with COVID-19, enrolled during active disease. V gene TRBV9 combines with J gene TRBJ2-2, with a possible D match to TRBD2 (6 bases). What was sequenced was peripheral blood. The CDR3 region is CASSVGGDVNTGELFF. The DNA of the CDR3 is TGTGCCAGCAGCGTAGGGGGGGACGTGAACACCGGGGAGCTGTTTTTT. Variable domain in full (rest from reference TRBV9 and TRBJ2-2): DSGVTQTPKHLITATGQRVTLRCSPRSGDLSVYWYQQSLDQGLQFLIQYYNGEERAKGNILERFSAQQFPDLHSELNLSSLELGDSALYFCASSVGGDVNTGELFFGEGSRLTVL.